Following are 26 T cell receptor beta chains from one sample sequenced in a study of cytomegalovirus exposure and HLA in healthy donors. With 60 Vbeta and 13 Jbeta primers, the PCR was carried out. The repertoire was sequenced with immunoSEQ multiplex PCR; TCRdb's copy has only in-frame clones and lacks some. The table lists 100,000 to 150,000 clones, 60% to 85% of them singletons. Sequenced material: PBMCs. All receptors derive from a man aged 25 to 40 in good health and CMV-seronegative.

This clone was counted only a few times. The V call is TRBV10-3, the J call TRBJ2-5; a possible D gene is TRBD1 (6 bases). Trimming removed 7 bases from V and 4 bases from J, with 13 bases in between. Germline CDR1 is ENHRY and CDR2 is SYGVKD. This CDR3 contains 13 residues. The CDR3 is CAIMAVGGETQYF. CDR3 nucleotide sequence: TGTGCCATCATGGCCGTAGGGGGAGAGACCCAGTACTTC.

The genes are TRBV7-9 and TRBJ1-4, with D maybe TRBD1 (5 bases). CDR1 and CDR2 from the germline V gene are SEHNR and FQNEAQ (reference sequence). This CDR3 region has 15 residues. Trimming cost V 8 bases and J 5 bases, with 18 bases left between them. For the CDR3, the DNA is TGTGCCAGCGCAACTTCGACAGCGGGAAATGAAAAACTGTTTTTT. Residues: CASATSTAGNEKLFF. The full variable domain, its missing parts supplied by reference TRBV7-9 and TRBJ1-4, is DTGVSQNPRHKITKRGQNVTFRCDPISEHNRLYWYRQTLGQGPEFLTYFQNEAQLEKSRLLSDRFSAERPKGSFSTLEIQRTEQGDSAMYLCASATSTAGNEKLFFGSGTQLSVL.

The chain links TRBV5-6 to TRBJ2-7; no clear D gene. CDR1 is SGHDT, CDR2 YYEEEE, per germline. The CDR3 covers 11 residues. V was cut by 3 bases and J by 5 bases, with 6 bases left in between. The CDR3 DNA follows: TGTGCCAGCAGCTCCCCGGACGAGCAGTACTTC. Residues: CASSSPDEQYF.

In its sample, this clone was seen a few times. The rearrangement uses TRBV6-6 and TRBJ2-1; 8 bases map to TRBD2. Germline loops: CDR1 MNHNY, CDR2 SVGAGI (reference sequence). The CDR3 is made up of 15 amino acids. Trimming took 4 bases from V and 0 from J; bases not matched to a gene: 2. The CDR3 DNA follows: TGTGCCAGCAGTTCGAGCGGGAGCTCCTACAATGAGCAGTTCTTC. It codes for CASSSSGSSYNEQFF.

CDR3 nucleotides: TGTGCCAGCAGTTACTCGGGGCCCCGAAGCGACTATGGCTACACCTTC. It yields the protein CASSYSGPRSDYGYTF. V and J are TRBV6-5 and TRBJ1-2; TRBD1 is a possible D gene (5 bases). In germline, CDR1 is MNHEY, CDR2 SVGAGI. This CDR3 comprises 16 residues. V lost 0 bases, J lost 3 bases, and 14 bases lay in between.

CDR3 sequence reads: CASTKNRGQANVLTF. The DNA of the CDR3 is TGCGCCAGCACCAAAAACAGGGGGCAGGCCAACGTCCTGACTTTC. V and J are TRBV23-1 and TRBJ2-6, with 9 nucleotides matching TRBD1. TRBV23-1 is identified as an open reading frame with a role that is uncertain. J lost 6 bases, V lost 7 bases, and 7 bases had no gene match. The CDR3 covers 15 residues.

The V and J genes are TRBV27 and TRBJ2-7; 7 nucleotides line up with TRBD1. The CDR3 runs 15 residues. J gave up 1 base and V 3 bases, and 6 bases lay outside the gene matches. The V gene's germline CDR1 is MNHEY and CDR2 SMNVEV (reference sequence). The CDR3 DNA follows: TGTGCCAGCAGTTTGGACAGGCCCTCTTCCTACGAGCAGTACTTC. It is translated as CASSLDRPSSYEQYF.

This chain connects TRBV11-2 to TRBJ1-1, with 7 bases aligning to TRBD1. The CDR3 has 12 amino acids. Unmatched junction bases numbered 6, after V lost 5 bases and J lost 9 bases. Germline V lookup: CDR1 SGHAT, CDR2 FQNNGV. The CDR3: CASSLTGLKAFF. The CDR3 DNA is TGTGCCAGCAGCCTGACAGGGCTGAAAGCTTTCTTT.

DNA for the CDR3: TGTGCCAGCAGCTATTTGGACAGTCTCCCCTACGAGCAGTACTTC. Its protein is CASSYLDSLPYEQYF. This sequence joins TRBV7-9 and TRBJ2-7; D possibly corresponds to TRBD1 (6 bases). The CDR3 sequence is 15 residues long. Germline values: CDR1 SEHNR, CDR2 FQNEAQ (reference sequence). V lost 4 bases and J lost 2, with 15 bases in between.

The chain carries TRBV28 and TRBJ1-1; perhaps TRBD1 as D (6 bases). This CDR3 has 14 amino acids. Germline V CDR1 and CDR2: MDHEN, SYDVKM. V shed 6 bases and J shed 5 bases, with 16 bases lying between them. The CDR3 loop is CASSPARGATEAFF. The CDR3 nucleotides read TGTGCCAGCAGCCCGGCTCGGGGGGCGACTGAAGCTTTCTTT.

The chain combines TRBV15 with TRBJ2-1, with a possible D match to TRBD2 (6 bases). In germline, CDR1 is LNHNV, CDR2 YYDKDF (reference sequence). The CDR3 consists of 16 residues. V was pared by 0 bases and J by 9 bases, with 18 bases between. CDR3 sequence: CATSRDLRGLPGEQFF. The DNA of the CDR3 is TGTGCCACCAGCAGAGACCTACGGGGACTCCCGGGTGAGCAGTTCTTC.

This chain joins TRBV11-2 and TRBJ1-5; D is unresolved. Between the trimmed V and J ends, which lost 1 base and 2 bases, there was a span of 6 bases. This CDR3 is built from 14 residues. Germline V gives CDR1 SGHAT, CDR2 FQNNGV. The CDR3 loop is CASSLVTGNQPQHF. Written as DNA, the CDR3 is TGTGCCAGCAGCTTAGTAACAGGCAATCAGCCCCAGCATTTT.

This clone was found a few times. The chain combines TRBV9 with TRBJ1-4; the D gene is possibly TRBD1 (5 bases). The V and J ends lost 0 bases and 7 bases respectively, with 16 bases between them. Germline values: CDR1 SGDLS, CDR2 YYNGEE. The CDR3 runs 16 residues. Here the CDR3 reads CASSVAGGLGGEKLFF. CDR3 in DNA: TGTGCCAGCAGCGTAGCTGGGGGACTTGGAGGTGAAAAACTGTTTTTT. The full variable domain, with the rest looked up from reference TRBV9 and TRBJ1-4, is DSGVTQTPKHLITATGQRVTLRCSPRSGDLSVYWYQQSLDQGLQFLIQYYNGEERAKGNILERFSAQQFPDLHSELNLSSLELGDSALYFCASSVAGGLGGEKLFFGSGTQLSVL.

J is TRBJ2-1 and V is TRBV28, with D unclear. V was cut by 1 base and J by 10 bases, with 14 bases left in between. The CDR3 loop spans 14 amino acids. The V gene's germline CDR1 is MDHEN and CDR2 SYDVKM. The CDR3 protein is CASSLSSNVLEQFF. In DNA form, the CDR3 reads TGTGCCAGCAGTTTATCCTCTAACGTCTTAGAGCAGTTCTTC. Using reference TRBV28 and TRBJ2-1 for the parts outside the CDR3, the full variable domain is DVKVTQSSRYLVKRTGEKVFLECVQDMDHENMFWYRQDPGLGLRLIYFSYDVKMKEKGDIPEGYSVSREKKERFSLILESASTNQTSMYLCASSLSSNVLEQFFGPGTRLTVL.

V and J are TRBV7-9 and TRBJ2-3, with a possible D match to TRBD2 (7 bases). With 7 bases removed from V and 1 base from J, the gap between germline ends came to 15 bases. Germline-derived CDR1 and CDR2 are SEHNR and FQNEAQ (reference sequence). The CDR3 runs to 15 residues. The DNA for the CDR3 is TGTGCCAGCATCCTCGGCGGGGGCGGCACAGATACGCAGTATTTT. Protein product: CASILGGGGTDTQYF.

J is TRBJ1-2 and V is TRBV19; D not certain. V dropped 7 bases and J dropped 1 base, with 16 bases sitting between them. Germline V gene sequence: CDR1 LNHDA, CDR2 SQIVND (reference sequence). The CDR3 totals 15 residues. The CDR3 loop is CASTPNAGGNYGYTF. DNA for the CDR3: TGTGCCAGTACCCCTAATGCAGGAGGTAACTATGGCTACACCTTC.

V usage is TRBV4-3 and J usage is TRBJ2-6, with D uncertain. This CDR3 comprises 20 residues. Germline V gene lookup returns CDR1 LGHNA and CDR2 YSLEER. The ends were cut back, 0 bases at V and 0 bases at J, with 18 bases in the middle. The CDR3 protein is CASSQDSKIPSPSGANVLTF. CDR3 coding DNA: TGCGCCAGCAGCCAAGATTCGAAAATACCCAGTCCCTCTGGGGCCAACGTCCTGACTTTC.

This chain connects TRBV6-6 to TRBJ1-2; D uncertain. Trimming left V 5 bases short and J 0 bases short, with 13 bases between. This CDR3 is built from 15 residues. Germline lookup yields CDR1 MNHNY and CDR2 SVGAGI (reference sequence). As DNA, the CDR3 is TGTGCCAGCAGTGGTTCCACCCGGGCTAACTATGGCTACACCTTC. Translation: CASSGSTRANYGYTF.

In its sample, this clone was seen once. V gene TRBV9 combines with J gene TRBJ2-3; TRBD1 matches 7 bases. Germline lookup yields CDR1 SGDLS and CDR2 YYNGEE. The CDR3 is 16 amino acids. After removal of 3 bases from V and 1 base from J, the junction contained 8 bases not matched to a gene. The CDR3 loop reads CASSANDRVGTDTQYF. The CDR3 DNA sequence: TGTGCCAGCAGCGCGAACGACAGGGTGGGCACAGATACGCAGTATTTT.

This clone was seen just once. V gene TRBV19 combines with J gene TRBJ2-1; TRBD2 is a possible D gene (6 bases). Per the germline V gene, CDR1 is LNHDA and CDR2 is SQIVND (reference sequence). CDR3 length: 15 amino acids. V was pared by 5 bases and J by 10 bases, with 21 bases between. The CDR3, as DNA: TGTGCCAGTAGTGTACCGGGACTTGGAACGAGGGAGCAGTTCTTC. Protein: CASSVPGLGTREQFF.

This clone appeared many times. This chain joins TRBV6-4 and TRBJ2-5, with 11 positions matching TRBD2. From germline, CDR1 is MRHNA and CDR2 SNTAGT. V lost 5 bases to trimming and J lost 4 bases; unmatched junction nucleotides: 6. The CDR3 is 15 residues long. The CDR3 region is CASSPTSGGGETQYF. As DNA, the CDR3 is TGTGCCAGCAGTCCTACTAGCGGGGGAGGAGAGACCCAGTACTTC.

This clone was seen more than once but under ten times. The genes are TRBV7-9 and TRBJ2-7, with TRBD2 matching 14 bases. This CDR3 has 13 residues. CDR1 and CDR2 (germline): SEHNR, FQNEAQ (reference sequence). Trimming cost V 6 bases and J 7 bases; bases outside gene matches: 2. CDR3 nucleotide sequence: TGTGCCAGCAGGACTAGCGGGAGGGAGGAGCAGTACTTC. This encodes CASRTSGREEQYF.

The gene calls are TRBV28 and TRBJ2-7, with TRBD2 as a possible D gene (5 bases). From germline, CDR1 is MDHEN and CDR2 SYDVKM. The CDR3 is made up of 18 amino acids. V dropped 6 bases and J dropped 3 bases, with 27 bases sitting between them. CDR3 DNA sequence: TGTGCCAGCAGGGGGATCGGACTCCTCAATGCGGTTCTCTACGAGCAGTACTTC. This codes for CASRGIGLLNAVLYEQYF. Variable domain in full (rest from reference TRBV28 and TRBJ2-7): DVKVTQSSRYLVKRTGEKVFLECVQDMDHENMFWYRQDPGLGLRLIYFSYDVKMKEKGDIPEGYSVSREKKERFSLILESASTNQTSMYLCASRGIGLLNAVLYEQYFGPGTRLTVT.

In its sample, this clone was seen a few times. The chain combines TRBV6-5 with TRBJ2-5, with 11 bases that match TRBD2. The germline CDR1 and CDR2 sequences are MNHEY and SVGAGI. The CDR3 consists of 14 residues. The V segment lost 6 bases and the J segment 6 bases; nucleotides outside the gene matches: 6. CDR3 amino acids: CASSLSGGAQTQYF. The CDR3 DNA sequence: TGTGCCAGCAGCCTTAGCGGGGGGGCTCAGACCCAGTACTTC.

This clone was seen more than once but under ten times. This chain connects TRBV11-2 to TRBJ1-3; D is perhaps TRBD1 (5 bases). In germline, CDR1 is SGHAT, CDR2 FQNNGV. This CDR3 is built from 16 residues. The V and J ends lost 1 base and 0 bases respectively, with 10 bases between them. The CDR3 reads CASSLGPGGSGNTIYF. The CDR3 DNA follows: TGTGCCAGCAGCTTAGGGCCGGGGGGCTCTGGAAACACCATATATTTT. The full variable domain, completed using reference TRBV11-2 and TRBJ1-3, is EAGVAQSPRYKIIEKRQSVAFWCNPISGHATLYWYQQILGQGPKLLIQFQNNGVVDDSQLPKDRFSAERLKGVDSTLKIQPAKLEDSAVYLCASSLGPGGSGNTIYFGEGSWLTVV.

This sequence joins TRBV18 and TRBJ2-7; 11 bases map to TRBD1. CDR3 length: 15 amino acids. The ends lost 4 bases at V and 4 bases at J; junction bases unmatched: 6. CDR1 KGHSH and CDR2 LQKENI come from the germline V gene. In DNA, the CDR3 is TGTGCCAGCTCACTAGGGACAGGGGGGACATACGAGCAGTACTTC. Translated, it gives CASSLGTGGTYEQYF. The variable domain in full, completed from reference TRBV18 and TRBJ2-7, reads NAGVMQNPRHLVRRRGQEARLRCSPMKGHSHVYWYRQLPEEGLKFMVYLQKENIIDESGMPKERFSAEFPKEGPSILRIQQVVRGDSAAYFCASSLGTGGTYEQYFGPGTRLTVT.